This T cell receptor (beta chain) was found in a study of metastatic and nonmetastatic thyroid tumors. Study in general: Blood and tumor or nodule tissue repertoires from malignant and benign thyroid patients were compared. Findings and caveats of the study: Benign nodules reportedly had significantly lower TCR beta diversity than malignant thyroid tumors in blood and tumor.

This clone was detected many times. What it recognizes is unknown. As handled by the study authors: It was from CDR3 differences across clinicopathological groups that a distant-metastasis classifier for papillary thyroid cancer was built. TCRdb reassembled clones from the PCR reads with MiXCR. For this entry, the V and J calls and clone size follow TCRdb and not the study's own pipeline. In the table there are tens of thousands of clones, about 20% of which are singletons. In germline, CDR1 is MGHRA, CDR2 YSYEKL. V lost 1 base, J lost 2 bases, and 8 bases lay in between. The CDR3 contains 14 residues. There were no patients who had received any treatment before thyroid surgery.

The J gene is TRBJ1-2, the V gene TRBV4-1, with no clear D. Sequencing was carried out using blood. This TCR came from a male donor with papillary thyroid cancer or a benign thyroid nodule (not recorded which). Some clones in this sample may be carry-over from other donors' samples. The CDR3 nucleotides read TGCGCCAGCAGCCAAGCCGACATGAACTATGGCTACACCTTC. This sequence encodes CASSQADMNYGYTF.